What follows is one T cell receptor (beta chain) and its context. Its antigen remains unidentified. Base qualities were left out, and no much larger clone turns up one base away. These data come from a study of blood T cell repertoires in COVID-19 (dated by TCRdb to about 2020). For the study in its entirety: Collaborator samples came from the United States, Italy and Spain and covered acute and convalescent phases of COVID-19. Subjects who had been exposed to COVID-19, were actively infected with it, or had recovered from it provided the deeply sampled blood TCRbeta repertoires that made up the dataset. Sample metadata almost always included a de-identified subject ID, COVID-19 status, age in years and sex. The repertoires were released in a freely available public database intended as a resource for research on the immune response to SARS-CoV-2. The samples were drawn from two sources: the first 160 participants of the ongoing ImmuneRACE study, and some 1,300 subjects contributed by 6 global collaborators. The material from the prospective study consisted of cDNA or gDNA derived from T cells, B-cell-depleted T cells, or PBMCs. HLA class I and class II types, where available, came from metadata supplied by the sample provider rather than from assay-based typing.

V loses 4 bases at its end and J loses 4 bases; junction bases beyond the gene matches: 10. CDR1 LNHDA and CDR2 SQIVND were looked up in the germline V gene (reference sequence). Counted from cysteine to phenylalanine, this CDR3 has 17 amino acids. The read is trimmed to its CDR3 DNA, 51 bases read in frame from base 1. Study-wide conclusions, independent of this receptor: Clinical and demographic metadata were provided uncurated, with the amount varying by source and participant.

TCRbeta CDR3 regions were amplified from genomic DNA using the immunoSEQ Assay, a bias-controlled multiplex PCR. For the original study's pipeline: Nucleated cell counts per sample were estimated from amplification of reference gene primers within the assay. Sequence reads were collapsed and filtered to measure the absolute abundance of every unique TCRbeta CDR3 rearrangement. Productive Simpson clonality was computed per sample as the square root of Simpson's diversity index over productive rearrangements. Imported from immuneACCESS, the table was reduced by TCRdb to in-frame sequences with V and J called. These copies leave out some clones; in studies compared against another copy, an unresolved V gene accounts for under half, and the cause of the remainder is not known. The V and J calls and clone size come from that table; D and trimming were worked out from the DNA. For this sample there are 270,000 or so clones; around four fifths appear just once. Clones ranked in the top ten supply approximately 9% of the sample.

A second Seattle source provided samples from volunteer blood donors who had recovered from COVID-19. Each collaborating institution followed its own protocols to collect whole blood in K2EDTA tubes. For TCRbeta analysis, collaborators shipped samples as frozen whole blood, isolated PBMCs, or DNA extracted from either of those sample types. The sequence was collected from a woman aged 50 to 65 who had recovered from COVID-19. Sequenced: peripheral blood. The chain was built from TRBV19 and TRBJ2-1; 10 nucleotides in the junction match TRBD2. The CDR3 amino acid sequence is: CASSTLASGRSYNEQFF. At the DNA level, the sequence is TGTGCCAGTAGTACCCTGGCTAGCGGGAGATCGTACAATGAGCAGTTCTTC.